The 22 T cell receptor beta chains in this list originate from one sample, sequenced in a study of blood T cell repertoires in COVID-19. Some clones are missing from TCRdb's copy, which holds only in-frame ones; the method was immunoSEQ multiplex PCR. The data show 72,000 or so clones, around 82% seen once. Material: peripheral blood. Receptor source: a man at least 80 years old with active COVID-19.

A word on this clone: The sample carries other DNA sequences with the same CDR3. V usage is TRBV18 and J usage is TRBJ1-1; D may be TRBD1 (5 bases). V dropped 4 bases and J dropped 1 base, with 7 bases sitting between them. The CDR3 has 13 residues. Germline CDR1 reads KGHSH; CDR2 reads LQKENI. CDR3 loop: CASSLDRNTEAFF. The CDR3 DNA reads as TGTGCCAGCTCACTAGACAGGAACACTGAAGCTTTCTTT.

As DNA, the CDR3 is TGTGCCAGCAACCCTCTCGGCAGGGGTGGCTCCTACGAGCAGTACTTC. Protein product: CASNPLGRGGSYEQYF. The chain employs TRBV9 and TRBJ2-7, with D maybe TRBD1 (6 bases). The CDR3 runs 16 residues. V lost 6 bases, J lost 0 bases, and 19 bases lay in between. CDR1 and CDR2 from the germline V gene are SGDLS and YYNGEE.

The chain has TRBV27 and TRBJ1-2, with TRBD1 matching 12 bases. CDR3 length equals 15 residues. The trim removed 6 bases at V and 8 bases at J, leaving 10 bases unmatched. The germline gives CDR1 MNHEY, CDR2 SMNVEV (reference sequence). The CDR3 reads CASRLHRDRGLGYTF. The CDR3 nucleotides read TGTGCCAGCAGATTACACCGGGACAGGGGGCTGGGCTACACCTTC.

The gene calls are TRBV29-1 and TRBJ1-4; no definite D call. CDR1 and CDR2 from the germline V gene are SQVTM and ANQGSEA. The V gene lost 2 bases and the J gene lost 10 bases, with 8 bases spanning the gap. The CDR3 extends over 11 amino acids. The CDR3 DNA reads TGCAGCGTTGAAAAAGCGGGAAAACTGTTTTTT. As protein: CSVEKAGKLFF.

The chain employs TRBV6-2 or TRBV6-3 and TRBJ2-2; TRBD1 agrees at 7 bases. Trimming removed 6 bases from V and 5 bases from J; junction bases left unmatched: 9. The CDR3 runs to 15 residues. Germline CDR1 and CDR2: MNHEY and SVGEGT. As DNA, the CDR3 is TGTGCCAGCAGATACACACAGGGGTTTACCGGGGAGCTGTTTTTT. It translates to CASRYTQGFTGELFF.

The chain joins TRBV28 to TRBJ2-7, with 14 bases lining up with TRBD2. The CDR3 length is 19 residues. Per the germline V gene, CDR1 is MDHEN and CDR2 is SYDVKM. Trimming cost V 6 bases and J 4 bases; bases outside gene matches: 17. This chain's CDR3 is CASRSPGTSGRGSDYEQYF. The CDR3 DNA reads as TGTGCCAGCAGGAGCCCCGGGACTAGCGGGAGAGGGTCAGATTACGAGCAGTACTTC. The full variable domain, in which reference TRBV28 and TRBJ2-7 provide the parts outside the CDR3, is DVKVTQSSRYLVKRTGEKVFLECVQDMDHENMFWYRQDPGLGLRLIYFSYDVKMKEKGDIPEGYSVSREKKERFSLILESASTNQTSMYLCASRSPGTSGRGSDYEQYFGPGTRLTVT.

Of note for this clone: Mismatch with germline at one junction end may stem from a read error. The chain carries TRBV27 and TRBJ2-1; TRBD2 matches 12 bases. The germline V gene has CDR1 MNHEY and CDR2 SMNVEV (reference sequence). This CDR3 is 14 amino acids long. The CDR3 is CASSSRTSGAQWVF. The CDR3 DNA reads TGTGCCAGCAGTTCCCGGACTAGCGGGGCTCAGTGGGTCTTC.

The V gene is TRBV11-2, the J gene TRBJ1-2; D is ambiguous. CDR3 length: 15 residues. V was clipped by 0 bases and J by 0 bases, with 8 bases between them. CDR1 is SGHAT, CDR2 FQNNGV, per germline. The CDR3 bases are TGTGCCAGCAGCTTAGAGGTAGCAGCTAACTATGGCTACACCTTC. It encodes CASSLEVAANYGYTF.

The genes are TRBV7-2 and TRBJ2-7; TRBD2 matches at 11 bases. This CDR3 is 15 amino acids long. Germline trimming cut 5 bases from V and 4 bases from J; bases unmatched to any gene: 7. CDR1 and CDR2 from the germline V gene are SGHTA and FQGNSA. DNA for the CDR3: TGTGCCAGCAGCCCGACCGCTAGCGGGGGGTACGAGCAGTACTTC. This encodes CASSPTASGGYEQYF.

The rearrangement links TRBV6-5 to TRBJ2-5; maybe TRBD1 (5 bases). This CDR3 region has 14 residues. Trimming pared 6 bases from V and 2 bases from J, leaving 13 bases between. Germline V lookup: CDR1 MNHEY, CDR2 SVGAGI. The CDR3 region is CASRDDSTQETQYF. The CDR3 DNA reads TGTGCCAGCAGAGACGACAGCACTCAAGAGACCCAGTACTTC.

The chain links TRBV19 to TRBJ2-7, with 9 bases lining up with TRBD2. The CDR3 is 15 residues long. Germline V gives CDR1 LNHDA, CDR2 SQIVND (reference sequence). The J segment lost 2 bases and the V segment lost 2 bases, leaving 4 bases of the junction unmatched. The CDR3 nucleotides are TGTGCCAGTAGTATATCCAGCGGGGGGACCTACGAGCAGTACTTC. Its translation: CASSISSGGTYEQYF.

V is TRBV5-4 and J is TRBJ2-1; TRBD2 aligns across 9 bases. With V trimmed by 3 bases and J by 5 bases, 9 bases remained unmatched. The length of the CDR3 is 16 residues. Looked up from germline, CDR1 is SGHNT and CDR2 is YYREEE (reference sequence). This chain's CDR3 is CASSWGAASGDNEQFF. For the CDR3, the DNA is TGTGCCAGCAGCTGGGGGGCGGCTAGCGGGGACAATGAGCAGTTCTTC.

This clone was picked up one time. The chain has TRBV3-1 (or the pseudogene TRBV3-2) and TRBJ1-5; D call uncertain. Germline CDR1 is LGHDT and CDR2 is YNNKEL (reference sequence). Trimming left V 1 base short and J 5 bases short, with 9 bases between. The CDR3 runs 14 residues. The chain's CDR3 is CASSQVPGDQPQHF. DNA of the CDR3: TGTGCCAGCAGCCAAGTCCCCGGGGATCAGCCCCAGCATTTT.

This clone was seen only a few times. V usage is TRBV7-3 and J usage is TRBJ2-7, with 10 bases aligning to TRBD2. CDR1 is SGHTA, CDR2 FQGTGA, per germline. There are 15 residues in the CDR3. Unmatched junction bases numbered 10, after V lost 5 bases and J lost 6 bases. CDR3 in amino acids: CASSPQFSGRAEQYF. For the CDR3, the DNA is TGTGCCAGCAGCCCCCAGTTCAGCGGGAGGGCCGAGCAGTACTTC.

The CDR3 nucleotides are TGTGCCAGCAAGGAAGGGGTGGGAGAGACCCAGTACTTC. This sequence encodes CASKEGVGETQYF. The J gene is TRBJ2-5, the V gene TRBV7-6; a weak D match, TRBD1 (5 bases). Per germline, CDR1 SGHVS and CDR2 FNYEAQ. The CDR3 covers 13 residues. The V end lost 7 bases, the J end lost 4 bases, and 13 bases lay between the germline ends. Based on the CDR3 plus reference TRBV7-6 and TRBJ2-5, the full variable domain is GAGVSQSPRYKVTKRGQDVALRCDPISGHVSLYWYRQALGQGPEFLTYFNYEAQQDKSGLPNDRFSAERPEGSISTLTIQRTEQRDSAMYRCASKEGVGETQYFGPGTRLLVL.

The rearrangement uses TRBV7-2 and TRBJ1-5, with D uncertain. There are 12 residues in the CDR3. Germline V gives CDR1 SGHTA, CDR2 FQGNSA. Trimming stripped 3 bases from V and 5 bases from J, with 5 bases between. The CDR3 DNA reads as TGTGCCAGCAGCTTCCGAGATCAGCCCCAGCATTTT. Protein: CASSFRDQPQHF.

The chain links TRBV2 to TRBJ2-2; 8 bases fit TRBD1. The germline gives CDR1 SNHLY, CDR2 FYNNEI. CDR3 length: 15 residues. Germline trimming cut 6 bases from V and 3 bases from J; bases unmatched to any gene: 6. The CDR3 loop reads CASREDREYTGELFF. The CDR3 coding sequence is TGTGCCAGCAGAGAGGACAGGGAATACACCGGGGAGCTGTTTTTT. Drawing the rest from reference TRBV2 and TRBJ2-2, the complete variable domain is EPEVTQTPSHQVTQMGQEVILRCVPISNHLYFYWYRQILGQKVEFLVSFYNNEISEKSEIFDDQFSVERPDGSNFTLKIRSTKLEDSAMYFCASREDREYTGELFFGEGSRLTVL.

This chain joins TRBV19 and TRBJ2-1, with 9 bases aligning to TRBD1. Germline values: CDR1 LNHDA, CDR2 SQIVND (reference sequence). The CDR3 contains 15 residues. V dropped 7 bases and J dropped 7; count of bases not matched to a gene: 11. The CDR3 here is CASTRDRDYGNEQFF. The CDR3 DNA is TGTGCCAGTACTCGGGACAGGGACTATGGGAATGAGCAGTTCTTC. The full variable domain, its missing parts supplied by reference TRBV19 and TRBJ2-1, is DGGITQSPKYLFRKEGQNVTLSCEQNLNHDAMYWYRQDPGQGLRLIYYSQIVNDFQKGDIAEGYSVSREKKESFPLTVTSAQKNPTAFYLCASTRDRDYGNEQFFGPGTRLTVL.

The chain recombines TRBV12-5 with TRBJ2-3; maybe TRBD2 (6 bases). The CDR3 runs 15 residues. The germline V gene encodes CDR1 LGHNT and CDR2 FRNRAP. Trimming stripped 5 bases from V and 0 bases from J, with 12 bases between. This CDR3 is CASGRSGGSTDTQYF. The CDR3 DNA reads TGTGCTAGTGGTAGGTCTGGGGGGAGCACAGATACGCAGTATTTT.

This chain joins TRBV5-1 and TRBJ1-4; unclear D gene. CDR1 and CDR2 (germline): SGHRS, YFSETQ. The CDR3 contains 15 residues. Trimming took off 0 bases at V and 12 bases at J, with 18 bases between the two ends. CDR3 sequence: CASSLEAANVGELFF. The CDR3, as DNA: TGCGCCAGCAGCTTGGAGGCAGCAAATGTCGGGGAACTGTTTTTT.

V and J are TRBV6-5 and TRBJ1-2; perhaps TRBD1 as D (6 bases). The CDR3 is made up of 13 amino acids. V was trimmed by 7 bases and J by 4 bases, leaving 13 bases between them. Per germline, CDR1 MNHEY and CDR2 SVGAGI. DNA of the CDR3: TGTGCCAGCACCCCAGGGGCGGGCTATGGCTACACCTTC. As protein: CASTPGAGYGYTF.

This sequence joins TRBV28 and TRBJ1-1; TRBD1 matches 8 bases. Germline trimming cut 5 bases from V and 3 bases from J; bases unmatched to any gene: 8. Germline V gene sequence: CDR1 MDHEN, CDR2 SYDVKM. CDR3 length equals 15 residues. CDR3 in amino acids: CASSTHGQGHTEAFF. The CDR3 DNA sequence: TGTGCCAGCAGTACCCATGGACAGGGACACACTGAAGCTTTCTTT. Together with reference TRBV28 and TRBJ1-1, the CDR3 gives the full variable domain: DVKVTQSSRYLVKRTGEKVFLECVQDMDHENMFWYRQDPGLGLRLIYFSYDVKMKEKGDIPEGYSVSREKKERFSLILESASTNQTSMYLCASSTHGQGHTEAFFGQGTRLTVV.